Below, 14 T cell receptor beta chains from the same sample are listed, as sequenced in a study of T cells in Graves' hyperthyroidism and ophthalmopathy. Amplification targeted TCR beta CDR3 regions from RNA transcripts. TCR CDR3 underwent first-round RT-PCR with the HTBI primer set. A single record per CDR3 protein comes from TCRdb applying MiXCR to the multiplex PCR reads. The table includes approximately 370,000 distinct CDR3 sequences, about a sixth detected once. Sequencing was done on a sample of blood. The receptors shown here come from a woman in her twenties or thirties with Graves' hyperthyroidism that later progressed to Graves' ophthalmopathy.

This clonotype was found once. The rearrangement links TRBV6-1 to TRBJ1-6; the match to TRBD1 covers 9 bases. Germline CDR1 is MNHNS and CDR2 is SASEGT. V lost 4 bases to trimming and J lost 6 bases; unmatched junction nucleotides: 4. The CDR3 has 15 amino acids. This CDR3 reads CASSGGTGSNSPLHF. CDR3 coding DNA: TGTGCCAGCAGTGGCGGGACAGGGAGTAATTCACCCCTCCACTTT.

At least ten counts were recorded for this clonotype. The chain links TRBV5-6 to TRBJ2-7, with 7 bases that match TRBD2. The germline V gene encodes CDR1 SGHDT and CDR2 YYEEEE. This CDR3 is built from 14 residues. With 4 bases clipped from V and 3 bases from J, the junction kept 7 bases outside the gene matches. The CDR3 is CASSKGLPGYEQYF. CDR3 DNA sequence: TGTGCCAGCAGCAAGGGACTACCAGGCTACGAGCAGTACTTC.

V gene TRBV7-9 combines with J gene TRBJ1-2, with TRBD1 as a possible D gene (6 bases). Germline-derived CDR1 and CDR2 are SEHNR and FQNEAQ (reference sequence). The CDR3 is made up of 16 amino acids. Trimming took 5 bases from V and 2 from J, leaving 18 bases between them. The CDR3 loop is CASSDVDRSLNYGYTF. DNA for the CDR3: TGTGCCAGCAGCGATGTGGACAGAAGTCTCAACTATGGCTACACCTTC. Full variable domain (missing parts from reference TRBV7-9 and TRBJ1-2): DTGVSQNPRHKITKRGQNVTFRCDPISEHNRLYWYRQTLGQGPEFLTYFQNEAQLEKSRLLSDRFSAERPKGSFSTLEIQRTEQGDSAMYLCASSDVDRSLNYGYTFGSGTRLTVV.

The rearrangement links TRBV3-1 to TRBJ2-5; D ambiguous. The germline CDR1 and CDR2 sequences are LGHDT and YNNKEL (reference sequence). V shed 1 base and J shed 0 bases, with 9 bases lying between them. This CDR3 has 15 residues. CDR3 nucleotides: TGTGCCAGCAGCCAAGGTGTACGGAACCAAGAGACCCAGTACTTC. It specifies CASSQGVRNQETQYF.

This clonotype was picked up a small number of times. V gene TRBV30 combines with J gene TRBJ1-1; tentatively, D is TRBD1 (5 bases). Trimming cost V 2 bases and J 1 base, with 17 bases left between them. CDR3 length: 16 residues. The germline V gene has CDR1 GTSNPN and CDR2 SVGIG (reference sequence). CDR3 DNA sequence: TGTGCCTGGAGTATCCCTTACAGGACGAAGAACACTGAAGCTTTCTTT. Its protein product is CAWSIPYRTKNTEAFF.

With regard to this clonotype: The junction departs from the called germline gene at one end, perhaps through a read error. CDR3 sequence reads: CASSPDSHMGYGQYF. CDR3 sequence (DNA): TGTGCCAGCAGCCCCGACTCACACATGGGCTACGGGCAGTACTTC. V and J are TRBV27 and TRBJ2-7; D remains ambiguous. CDR1 and CDR2 (germline): MNHEY, SMNVEV (reference sequence). The CDR3 spans 15 residues.

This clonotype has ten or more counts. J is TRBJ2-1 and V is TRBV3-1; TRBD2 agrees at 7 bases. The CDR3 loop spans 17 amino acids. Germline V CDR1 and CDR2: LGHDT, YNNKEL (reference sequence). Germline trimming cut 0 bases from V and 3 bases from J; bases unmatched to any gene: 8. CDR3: CASSQEGGIAGYNEQFF. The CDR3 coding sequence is TGTGCCAGCAGCCAAGAGGGTGGAATAGCGGGCTACAATGAGCAGTTCTTC.

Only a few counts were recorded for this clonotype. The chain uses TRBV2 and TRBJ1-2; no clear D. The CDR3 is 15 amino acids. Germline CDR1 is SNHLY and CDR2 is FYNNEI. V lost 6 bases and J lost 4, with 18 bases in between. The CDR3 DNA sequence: TGTGCCAGCAGGGGAGGCGGTCCGACTACCTATGGCTACACCTTC. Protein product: CASRGGGPTTYGYTF.

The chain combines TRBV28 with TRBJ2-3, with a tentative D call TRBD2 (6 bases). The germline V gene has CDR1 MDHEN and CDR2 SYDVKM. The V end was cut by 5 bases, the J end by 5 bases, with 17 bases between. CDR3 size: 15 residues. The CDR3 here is CASSPPGRRGDTQYF. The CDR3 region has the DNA TGTGCCAGCAGTCCCCCGGGCAGGAGGGGAGATACGCAGTATTTT.

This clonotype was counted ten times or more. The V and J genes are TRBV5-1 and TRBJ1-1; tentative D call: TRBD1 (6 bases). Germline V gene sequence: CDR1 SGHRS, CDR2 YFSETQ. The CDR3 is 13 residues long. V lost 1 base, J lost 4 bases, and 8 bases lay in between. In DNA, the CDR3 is TGCGCCAGCAGCTTGTTAGGGGGCACTGAAGCTTTCTTT. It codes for CASSLLGGTEAFF. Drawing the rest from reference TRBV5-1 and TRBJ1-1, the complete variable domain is KAGVTQTPRYLIKTRGQQVTLSCSPISGHRSVSWYQQTPGQGLQFLFEYFSETQRNKGNFPGRFSGRQFSNSRSEMNVSTLELGDSALYLCASSLLGGTEAFFGQGTRLTVV.

This CDR3 reads CSARAGSYNEQFF. Here the CDR3 DNA reads TGCAGTGCTAGAGCGGGAAGCTACAATGAGCAGTTCTTC. V usage is TRBV20-1 and J usage is TRBJ2-1; maybe TRBD2 (5 bases). The germline gives CDR1 DFQATT, CDR2 SNEGSKA (reference sequence). This CDR3 is 13 amino acids long. V gave up 1 base and J gave up 3 bases, with 7 bases separating them.

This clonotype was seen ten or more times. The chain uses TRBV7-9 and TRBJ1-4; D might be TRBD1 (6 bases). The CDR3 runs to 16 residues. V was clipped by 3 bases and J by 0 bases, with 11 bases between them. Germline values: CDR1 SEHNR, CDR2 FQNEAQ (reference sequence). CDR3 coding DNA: TGTGCCAGCAGCTTGGCACAGGGCCCAACTAATGAAAAACTGTTTTTT. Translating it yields CASSLAQGPTNEKLFF.

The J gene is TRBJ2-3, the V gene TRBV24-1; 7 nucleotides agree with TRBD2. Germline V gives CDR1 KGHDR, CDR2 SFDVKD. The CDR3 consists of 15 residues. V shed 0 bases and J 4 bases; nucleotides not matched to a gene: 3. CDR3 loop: CATSDLETSPDTQYF. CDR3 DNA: TGTGCCACCAGTGATTTGGAGACTAGCCCAGATACGCAGTATTTT.

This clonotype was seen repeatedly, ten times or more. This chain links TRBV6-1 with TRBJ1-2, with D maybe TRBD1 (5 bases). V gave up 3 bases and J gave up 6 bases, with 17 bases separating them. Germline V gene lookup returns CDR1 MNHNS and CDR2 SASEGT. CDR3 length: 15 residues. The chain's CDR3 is CASSDLDGGVHGYTF. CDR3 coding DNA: TGTGCCAGCAGTGACCTGGACGGGGGAGTGCATGGCTACACCTTC.